The 15 T cell receptor beta chains in this list originate from one sample, sequenced in a study of blood T cell repertoires in COVID-19 (TCRdb year 2020). The library was produced with the immunoSEQ multiplex PCR assay. TCRdb mirrors the immuneACCESS table, restricted to in-frame sequences. Some clones are absent from its copies; in checked studies, under half trace to an unresolved V gene, and the reason for the others is unknown. The table for this sample lists 250,000 to 400,000 clones; around 90% of them were counted only once. The ten top clones hold approximately 2.5% of the sample. The sample comprised PBMCs or T cells enriched from blood (not recorded which). These receptor sequences come from a man between 60 and 75 years old who had recovered from COVID-19.

This clone was counted between two and nine times. The chain carries TRBV4-1 and TRBJ1-2; perhaps TRBD1 as D (6 bases). The CDR3 consists of 14 residues. Looked up from germline, CDR1 is MGHRA and CDR2 is YSYEKL. Trimming took 3 bases from V and 6 from J, leaving 14 bases between them. The CDR3 DNA follows: TGCGCCAGCAGCCATCGGACGGGGGGCGATGGCTACACCTTC. Protein: CASSHRTGGDGYTF.

V is TRBV7-9 and J is TRBJ2-1; TRBD2 might be the D (5 bases). There are 17 residues in the CDR3. Germline V CDR1 and CDR2: SEHNR, FQNEAQ (reference sequence). The V end lost 0 bases, the J end lost 7 bases, and 19 bases lay between the germline ends. CDR3 DNA: TGTGCCAGCAGCTTAGCCGGGATCGTGGGAGTTAGGAATGAGCAGTTCTTC. The encoded protein is CASSLAGIVGVRNEQFF.

The V gene is TRBV7-2, the J gene TRBJ2-7; 8 nucleotides align to TRBD2. The CDR3 is 14 amino acids. Germline CDR1 and CDR2: SGHTA and FQGNSA. The V and J ends lost 2 bases and 6 bases, in that order; junction bases with no gene match: 6. This CDR3 is CASSLSSGSGEQYF. CDR3 nucleotide sequence: TGTGCCAGCAGCTTATCCAGCGGGAGCGGCGAGCAGTACTTC.

The genes are TRBV9 and TRBJ2-1; D is perhaps TRBD1 (5 bases). The CDR3 length is 13 residues. Per germline, CDR1 SGDLS and CDR2 YYNGEE. The V end was cut by 0 bases, the J end by 8 bases, with 9 bases between. In DNA, the CDR3 is TGTGCCAGCAGCGTAGATGGGGCTCATGAGCAGTTCTTC. Translation: CASSVDGAHEQFF.

This chain links TRBV2 with TRBJ1-1; 8 bases line up with TRBD1. Germline V lookup: CDR1 SNHLY, CDR2 FYNNEI. This CDR3 contains 13 residues. The V gene end was trimmed by 5 bases and the J gene end by 5 bases; junction bases not matched to a gene: 4. The CDR3 DNA sequence: TGTGCCAGCAGTAATCAGGGGGCGACTGAAGCTTTCTTT. Its protein is CASSNQGATEAFF.

This clone occurred once. The rearrangement joins TRBV7-9 to TRBJ1-5, with D possibly TRBD1 on 6 matching bases. V lost 7 bases and J lost 5, with 12 bases in between. The CDR3 totals 13 residues. CDR1 and CDR2 from the germline V gene are SEHNR and FQNEAQ (reference sequence). CDR3 residues: CASTIGGHQPQHF. CDR3 nucleotides: TGTGCCAGCACCATCGGGGGGCATCAGCCCCAGCATTTT.

V is TRBV12-5 and J is TRBJ1-2; TRBD1 agrees at 7 bases. Germline CDR1 LGHNT, CDR2 FRNRAP. V shed 1 base, J shed 7 bases, and the junction held 3 bases outside the gene matches. The CDR3 length is 13 residues. The CDR3, as DNA: TGTGCTAGTGGTTTGGCTACAGGGGCTGGCTACACCTTC. Translated, it gives CASGLATGAGYTF.

V usage is TRBV19 and J usage is TRBJ1-5, with D possibly being TRBD1 (6 bases). Deletions cut 5 bases from V and 6 bases from J, with 11 bases between. Germline V gene lookup returns CDR1 LNHDA and CDR2 SQIVND (reference sequence). The CDR3 contains 13 residues. The CDR3 sequence: CASSYSRGQPQHF. In DNA form, the CDR3 reads TGTGCCAGTAGTTACAGCAGGGGTCAGCCCCAGCATTTT.

The V and J genes are TRBV20-1 and TRBJ2-1; D gene uncertain. V dropped 2 bases and J dropped 3 bases, with 2 bases sitting between them. CDR1 is DFQATT and CDR2 is SNEGSKA in the germline V gene (reference sequence). The CDR3 spans 11 residues. The CDR3 nucleotides are TGCAGTGCTAGACACTACAATGAGCAGTTCTTC. As protein: CSARHYNEQFF.

This chain links TRBV11-3 with TRBJ1-1, with D unresolved. CDR1 and CDR2 (germline): SGHNT, YENEEA. The CDR3 spans 14 residues. The V end lost 1 base, the J end lost 3 bases, and 9 bases lay between the germline ends. DNA for the CDR3: TGTGCCAGCAGCTTAGGTCTCGGGTACACTGAAGCTTTCTTT. Its translation is CASSLGLGYTEAFF.

The V and J genes are TRBV6-5 and TRBJ2-1; 9 nucleotides agree with TRBD2. The CDR3 runs 16 residues. CDR1 and CDR2 (germline): MNHEY, SVGAGI. The V gene end was trimmed by 0 bases and the J gene end by 8 bases; junction bases not matched to a gene: 8. The CDR3 DNA follows: TGTGCCAGCAGTTACTCTCTGGCGGGGGGGCTTCATGAGCAGTTCTTC. Protein: CASSYSLAGGLHEQFF.

This chain uses TRBV24-1 with TRBJ2-1; D perhaps matches TRBD1 (6 bases). V was clipped by 4 bases and J by 13 bases, with 10 bases between them. The CDR3 runs to 11 residues. CDR1 KGHDR and CDR2 SFDVKD come from the germline V gene. The CDR3 DNA sequence: TGTGCCACCAGTGAGGCAGGGGTTCAGTTCTTC. Amino acids: CATSEAGVQFF.

The table lists this clone with a count of one. The chain joins TRBV5-1 to TRBJ2-3, with 8 bases matching TRBD2. Germline V lookup: CDR1 SGHRS, CDR2 YFSETQ. Trimming at V came to 1 base and at J to 3 bases, leaving 7 bases not matched to a gene. The CDR3 sequence is 16 residues long. The CDR3 DNA reads as TGCGCCAGCAGCTTGCAAGCGGGAGTACTAACAGATACGCAGTATTTT. Residues: CASSLQAGVLTDTQYF.

This sequence joins TRBV18 and TRBJ2-1, with TRBD2 matching 7 bases. Unmatched junction bases numbered 12, after V lost 5 bases and J lost 5 bases. Germline CDR1 KGHSH, CDR2 LQKENI. This CDR3 comprises 16 residues. DNA of the CDR3: TGTGCCAGCTCAGTCTCCCGGGACGGGGGGAACAATGAGCAGTTCTTC. The encoded protein is CASSVSRDGGNNEQFF. Looking up the rest from reference TRBV18 and TRBJ2-1 gives the full variable domain: NAGVMQNPRHLVRRRGQEARLRCSPMKGHSHVYWYRQLPEEGLKFMVYLQKENIIDESGMPKERFSAEFPKEGPSILRIQQVVRGDSAAYFCASSVSRDGGNNEQFFGPGTRLTVL.

CDR3 amino acids: CSVEAYPGQFQETQYF. The CDR3 DNA reads as TGCAGCGTTGAAGCATACCCGGGACAGTTTCAAGAGACCCAGTACTTC. The rearrangement links TRBV29-1 to TRBJ2-5; 7 bases are shared with TRBD1. J gave up 2 bases and V 1 base, and 10 bases lay outside the gene matches. This CDR3 comprises 16 residues. From germline, CDR1 is SQVTM and CDR2 ANQGSEA.